This T cell receptor (beta chain) comes out of a study of cytomegalovirus exposure and HLA in healthy donors. For the study at large: As an earlier analysis found, 150 million to 200 million T cells yielded about 100 million unique TCR beta sequences. Whole-study results and caveats: TRBV6-2, TRBV6-3 and other indistinguishable V segments were excluded. Reportedly, cytomegalovirus status was diagnosed with high sensitivity and specificity. Common viral pathogens were later found to be apparently linked to several of the most significant clusters.

The CDR3 length is 13 residues. V was clipped by 7 bases and J by 1 base, with 10 bases between them. Germline CDR1 and CDR2: MNHEY and SVGAGI. Vbeta (60) and Jbeta (13) primers were used in the PCR. The data were produced by immunoSEQ multiplex PCR, yet TCRdb's version contains in-frame clones alone and is incomplete. The table includes more than 95,000 clones, more than 70% detected once. About this clone: The antigen is unknown.

The sample consisted of PBMCs. This TCR derives from a middle-aged man in good health and CMV-seropositive. The chain combines TRBV6-5 with TRBJ2-5, with D tentatively TRBD2 (6 bases). The DNA of the CDR3 is TGTGCCAGCACCCCGGGGGTCCAAGAGACCCAGTACTTC. Its protein product is CASTPGVQETQYF.